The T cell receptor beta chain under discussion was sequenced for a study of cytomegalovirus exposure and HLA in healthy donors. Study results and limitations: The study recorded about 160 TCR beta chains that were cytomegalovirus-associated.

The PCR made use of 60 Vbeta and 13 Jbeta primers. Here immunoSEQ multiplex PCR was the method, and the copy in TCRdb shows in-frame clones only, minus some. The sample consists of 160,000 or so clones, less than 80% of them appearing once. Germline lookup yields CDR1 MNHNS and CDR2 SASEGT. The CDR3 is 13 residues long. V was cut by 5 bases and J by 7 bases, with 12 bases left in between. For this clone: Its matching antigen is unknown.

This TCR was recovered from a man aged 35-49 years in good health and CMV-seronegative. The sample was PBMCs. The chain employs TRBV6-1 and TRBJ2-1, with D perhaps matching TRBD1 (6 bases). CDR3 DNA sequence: TGTGCCAGCAGTTGGCAAGGGGGAAATGAGCAGTTCTTC. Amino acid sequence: CASSWQGGNEQFF.